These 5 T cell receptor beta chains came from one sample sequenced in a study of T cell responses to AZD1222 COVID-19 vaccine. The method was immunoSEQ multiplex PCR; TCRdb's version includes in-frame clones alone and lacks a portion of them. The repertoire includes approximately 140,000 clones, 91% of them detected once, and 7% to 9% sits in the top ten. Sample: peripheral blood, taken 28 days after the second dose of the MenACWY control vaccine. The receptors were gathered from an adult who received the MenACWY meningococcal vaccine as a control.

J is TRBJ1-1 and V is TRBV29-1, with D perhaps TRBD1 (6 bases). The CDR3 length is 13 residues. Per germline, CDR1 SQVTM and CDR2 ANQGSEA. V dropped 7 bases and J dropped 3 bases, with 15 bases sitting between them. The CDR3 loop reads CSATGKAHTEAFF. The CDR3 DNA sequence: TGCAGCGCTACAGGGAAGGCGCACACTGAAGCTTTCTTT.

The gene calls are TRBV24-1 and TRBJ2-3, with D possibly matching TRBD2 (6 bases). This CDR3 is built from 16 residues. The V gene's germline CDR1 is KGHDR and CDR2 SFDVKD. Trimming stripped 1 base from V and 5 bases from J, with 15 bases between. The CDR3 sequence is CATSDLTGAGEDTQYF. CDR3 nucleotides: TGTGCCACCAGTGATTTAACGGGAGCCGGGGAAGATACGCAGTATTTT.

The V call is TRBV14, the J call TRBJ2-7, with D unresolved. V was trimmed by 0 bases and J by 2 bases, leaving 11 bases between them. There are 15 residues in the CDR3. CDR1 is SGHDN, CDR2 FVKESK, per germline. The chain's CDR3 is CASSQEEALPYEQYF. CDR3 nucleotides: TGTGCCAGCAGCCAAGAAGAGGCCTTACCCTACGAGCAGTACTTC.

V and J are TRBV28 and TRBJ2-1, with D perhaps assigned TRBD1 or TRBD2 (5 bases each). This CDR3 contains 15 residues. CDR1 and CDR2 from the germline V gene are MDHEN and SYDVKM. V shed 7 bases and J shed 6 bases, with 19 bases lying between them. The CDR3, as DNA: TGTGCCAGCAACCCCCTTGGGCTCGGGACCAATGAGCAGTTCTTC. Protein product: CASNPLGLGTNEQFF.

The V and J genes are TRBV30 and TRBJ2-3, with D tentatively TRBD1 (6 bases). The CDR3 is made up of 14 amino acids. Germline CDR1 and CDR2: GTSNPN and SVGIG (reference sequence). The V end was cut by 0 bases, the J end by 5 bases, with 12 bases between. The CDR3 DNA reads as TGTGCCTGGAGTGTAAACAGGGTGGGAGATACGCAGTATTTT. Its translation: CAWSVNRVGDTQYF.